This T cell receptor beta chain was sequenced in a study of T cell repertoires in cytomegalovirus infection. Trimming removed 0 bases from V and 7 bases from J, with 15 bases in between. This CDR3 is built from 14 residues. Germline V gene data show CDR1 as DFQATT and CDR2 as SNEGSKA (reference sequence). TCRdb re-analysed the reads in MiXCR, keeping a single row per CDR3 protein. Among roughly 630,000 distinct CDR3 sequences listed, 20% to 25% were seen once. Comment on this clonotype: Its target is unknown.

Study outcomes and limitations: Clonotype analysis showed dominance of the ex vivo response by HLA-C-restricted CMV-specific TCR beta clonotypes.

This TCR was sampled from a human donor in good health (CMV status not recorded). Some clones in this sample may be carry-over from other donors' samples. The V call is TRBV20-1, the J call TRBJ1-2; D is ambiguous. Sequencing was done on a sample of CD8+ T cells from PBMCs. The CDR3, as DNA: TGCAGTGCTAGAGATGCCCCGTCGGGCGTTGGCTACACCTTC. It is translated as CSARDAPSGVGYTF.